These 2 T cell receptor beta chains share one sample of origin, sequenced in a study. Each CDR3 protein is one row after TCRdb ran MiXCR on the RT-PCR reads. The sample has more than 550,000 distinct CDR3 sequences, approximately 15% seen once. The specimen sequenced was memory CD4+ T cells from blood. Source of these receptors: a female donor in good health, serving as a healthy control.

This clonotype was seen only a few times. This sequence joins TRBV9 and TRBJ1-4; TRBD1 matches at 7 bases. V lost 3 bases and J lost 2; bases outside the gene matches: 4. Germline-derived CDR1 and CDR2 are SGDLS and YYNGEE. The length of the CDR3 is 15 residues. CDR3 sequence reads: CASSAQTGTNEKLFF. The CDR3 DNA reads TGTGCCAGCAGCGCCCAGACAGGGACTAATGAAAAACTGTTTTTT.

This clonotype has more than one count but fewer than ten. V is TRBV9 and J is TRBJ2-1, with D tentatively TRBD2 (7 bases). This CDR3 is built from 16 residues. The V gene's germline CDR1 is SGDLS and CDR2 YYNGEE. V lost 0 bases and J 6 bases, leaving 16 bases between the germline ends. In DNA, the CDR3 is TGTGCCAGCAGCGTAGCGGGGGCGGGGGCGTCCAATGAGCAGTTCTTC. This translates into CASSVAGAGASNEQFF.